Listed here are 5 T cell receptor beta chains from one sample, sequenced in a study of CD8+ T cells in alopecia areata. In the case of a few patients, the CD4+ cells were sorted into CD25+CD127- cells. Sequencing relied on a cDNA template that was reverse transcribed from extracted RNA. Only in-frame clones appear in the TCRdb table, and some are missing; sequencing was by immunoSEQ multiplex PCR. The table lists tens of thousands of clones, 60% to 70% of them singletons. Sequencing input: CD4+ Tregs sorted from blood. These TCRs come from a human donor with alopecia areata.

The rearrangement links TRBV5-1 to TRBJ2-1; a possible D gene is TRBD1 (5 bases). The CDR3 covers 14 residues. CDR1 SGHRS and CDR2 YFSETQ come from the germline V gene. V lost 1 base and J lost 5, with 10 bases in between. CDR3 DNA sequence: TGCGCCAGCAGCTTGAACTCAGGGAACAATGAGCAGTTCTTC. This codes for CASSLNSGNNEQFF.

The CDR3 DNA follows: TGTGCCAGCAGTTTATCAGGGGGATGGGTACCCCTCCACTTT. It specifies CASSLSGGWVPLHF. The chain links TRBV28 to TRBJ1-6, with 7 bases matching TRBD1. This CDR3 region has 14 residues. V was clipped by 1 base and J by 12 bases; unmatched bases: 6. Germline values: CDR1 MDHEN, CDR2 SYDVKM. The full variable domain, rest sourced from reference TRBV28 and TRBJ1-6, is DVKVTQSSRYLVKRTGEKVFLECVQDMDHENMFWYRQDPGLGLRLIYFSYDVKMKEKGDIPEGYSVSREKKERFSLILESASTNQTSMYLCASSLSGGWVPLHFGNGTRLTVT.

The chain employs TRBV7-2 and TRBJ2-1; 8 positions agree with TRBD2. V dropped 5 bases and J dropped 16; count of bases not matched to a gene: 7. In germline, CDR1 is SGHTA, CDR2 FQGNSA. There are 11 residues in the CDR3. Here the CDR3 DNA reads TGTGCCAGCAGCCCGAATAGCGGGGCCTTCTTC. Translated: CASSPNSGAFF. Looking up the rest from reference TRBV7-2 and TRBJ2-1 gives the full variable domain: GAGVSQSPSNKVTEKGKDVELRCDPISGHTALYWYRQSLGQGLEFLIYFQGNSAPDKSGLPSDRFSAERTGGSVSTLTIQRTQQEDSAVYLCASSPNSGAFFGPGTRLTVL.

The V call is TRBV11-2, the J call TRBJ2-3; D is unresolved. Trimming took 3 bases from V and 11 from J, leaving 24 bases between them. The CDR3 loop spans 16 amino acids. CDR1 is SGHAT and CDR2 is FQNNGV in the germline V gene. The DNA of the CDR3 is TGTGCCAGCAGCTTCTCCGTCGGGCGATTGGGCCTGGAGCAGTATTTT. This translates into CASSFSVGRLGLEQYF.

The chain uses TRBV9 and TRBJ2-2; D not resolved. Per the germline V gene, CDR1 is SGDLS and CDR2 is YYNGEE. Deletions cut 2 bases from V and 7 bases from J, with 12 bases between. The CDR3 length is 14 residues. The CDR3 sequence is CASSVRLADGELFF. The CDR3, as DNA: TGTGCCAGCAGCGTGCGACTGGCGGACGGGGAGCTGTTTTTT.